This T cell receptor beta chain was obtained from a study of metastatic and nonmetastatic thyroid tumors (TCRdb year 2020). About the study as a whole: Repertoires from peripheral blood and from tumor or nodule tissue samples of malignant and benign thyroid patients were compared.

With respect to this clone: The clone's antigen remains unknown. Within one base of it there is no much larger clone, and no base qualities were kept.

No treatment had been received by any patient before thyroid surgery. Patient clinical samples collected from 2012 to 2018 were retrospectively analysed using T-cell receptor beta sequencing. Trimming costs V 0 bases and J 3 bases, and their ends lie 7 bases apart. The CDR3 numbers 14 residues from cysteine through phenylalanine. Only the CDR3 region is kept as DNA, spanning 42 bases read in frame from base 1. Per the germline V gene, SGHVS is the CDR1 and FNYEAQ is the CDR2. Study-level results and caveats: In both blood and tumor samples, TCR beta diversity was reported to be significantly higher in malignant tumors than in benign nodules.

Library preparation employed PCR. The listed sequencing device is Illumina HiSeq 4000. High-throughput sequencing was used to profile the TCR beta-chain CDR3 region of each patient. Per the source publication's procedure: A classifier to discriminate distant-metastatic papillary thyroid cancer patients was built from CDR3 differences across clinicopathological groups. To measure repertoire diversity the researchers used the Shannon index, while the Morisita-Horn index served to gauge how similar the tumor and blood repertoires were. Using fastp trimming at Q25 and MiXCR clonotype assembly, TCRdb reanalyzed the public sequencing data and kept in-frame beta chains. For this entry, the V and J calls and clone size follow TCRdb and not the study's own pipeline. This sample lists fewer than 5,500 clones; roughly a third were detected once. Of the sample, under 55% falls within the top ten clones.

This clonotype originated in a male donor with papillary thyroid cancer or a benign thyroid nodule (not recorded which). Some clones in this sample may be carry-over from other donors' samples. The source material was adjacent normal tissue. The chain uses TRBV7-6 and TRBJ2-3, with a weak D call of TRBD2 (5 bases match). The bases read TGTGCCAGCAGCTTAGCAGCGGAGACAGATACGCAGTATTTT. Its protein reads: CASSLAAETDTQYF.